This entry lists 18 T cell receptor beta chains sequenced from one sample in a study of shared T cell receptors in the human thymus. Assay used: immunoSEQ multiplex PCR; TCRdb lists only in-frame clones, some missing. This sample has hundreds of thousands of clones, with 95% found just once. Sequencing used thymocytes. These receptors all stem from a human donor.

The chain employs TRBV28 and TRBJ1-2; 9 nucleotides match TRBD1. The CDR3 sequence is 14 residues long. The V gene's germline CDR1 is MDHEN and CDR2 SYDVKM. The V segment lost 5 bases and the J segment 4 bases; nucleotides outside the gene matches: 5. The CDR3 region is CASSRDRVGYGYTF. In DNA, the CDR3 is TGTGCCAGCAGTCGGGACAGGGTGGGCTATGGCTACACCTTC.

V usage is TRBV27 and J usage is TRBJ2-1; TRBD2 matches 7 bases. The V segment lost 7 bases and the J segment 0 bases; nucleotides outside the gene matches: 21. The CDR3 has 20 residues. CDR1 is MNHEY and CDR2 is SMNVEV in the germline V gene (reference sequence). CDR3 DNA sequence: TGTGCCAGCAAAAGCCGCCGGGGGGTGCCCACCCAGAGCTCCTACAATGAGCAGTTCTTC. It translates to CASKSRRGVPTQSSYNEQFF.

The CDR3 region is CASSLAAREPPYQETQYF. In nucleotides, the CDR3 is TGTGCCAGCAGCTTGGCGGCGCGGGAGCCCCCTTACCAAGAGACCCAGTACTTC. The chain couples TRBV5-6 to TRBJ2-5; 7 positions agree with TRBD2. The V gene's germline CDR1 is SGHDT and CDR2 YYEEEE. The CDR3 has 18 amino acids. V lost 0 bases to trimming and J lost 0 bases; unmatched junction nucleotides: 11.

This chain links TRBV14 with TRBJ1-1, with D unresolved. CDR3 size: 15 residues. From germline, CDR1 is SGHDN and CDR2 FVKESK. With 0 bases removed from V and 5 bases from J, the gap between germline ends came to 13 bases. CDR3 sequence reads: CASSQEAPSGTEAFF. As DNA, the CDR3 is TGTGCCAGCAGCCAAGAGGCCCCCTCGGGGACTGAAGCTTTCTTT.

The chain links TRBV9 to TRBJ2-1; 10 bases agree with TRBD2. V shed 3 bases and J 4 bases; nucleotides not matched to a gene: 10. The V gene's germline CDR1 is SGDLS and CDR2 YYNGEE. The CDR3 has 17 amino acids. The CDR3 protein is CASSAPEPAGGYNEQFF. The CDR3 DNA is TGTGCCAGCAGCGCGCCAGAACCAGCGGGAGGGTACAATGAGCAGTTCTTC.

The gene calls are TRBV10-3 and TRBJ2-7, with 14 bases aligning to TRBD2. Per germline, CDR1 ENHRY and CDR2 SYGVKD. The V segment lost 0 bases and the J segment 6 bases; nucleotides outside the gene matches: 7. The CDR3 has 17 residues. The CDR3 protein is CAISESRGLAGVREQYF. As DNA, the CDR3 is TGTGCCATCAGTGAGTCGAGGGGACTAGCGGGAGTCCGCGAGCAGTACTTC.

V is TRBV14 and J is TRBJ2-1; the match to TRBD2 covers 14 bases. This CDR3 contains 18 residues. Germline V gene data show CDR1 as SGHDN and CDR2 as FVKESK. Trimming removed 2 bases from V and 8 bases from J; junction bases left unmatched: 11. The CDR3 DNA follows: TGTGCCAGCAGCCAACAGGGACTAGCGGGAGCAGGGCTCGATGAGCAGTTCTTC. Amino acid sequence: CASSQQGLAGAGLDEQFF.

The chain combines TRBV4-1 with TRBJ2-7; TRBD2 matches 12 bases. The CDR3 extends over 17 amino acids. The V segment lost 2 bases and the J segment 2 bases; nucleotides outside the gene matches: 7. Per the germline V gene, CDR1 is MGHRA and CDR2 is YSYEKL. The CDR3 is CASSQHVGLAGPYEQYF. CDR3 DNA: TGCGCCAGCAGCCAACACGTCGGACTAGCGGGACCCTACGAGCAGTACTTC.

The chain is built from TRBV27 and TRBJ2-7, with TRBD2 identical over 11 bases. The CDR3 spans 17 residues. Germline CDR1 reads MNHEY; CDR2 reads SMNVEV (reference sequence). V shed 0 bases, J shed 2 bases, and the junction held 6 bases outside the gene matches. CDR3 amino acids: CASSLSGGLAVTYEQYF. As DNA, the CDR3 is TGTGCCAGCAGTTTATCGGGGGGACTAGCGGTTACCTACGAGCAGTACTTC.

CDR3 DNA: TGTGCCAGCAGCTCAAGACAGCAGTCCTACAATGAGCAGTTCTTC. Amino acids: CASSSRQQSYNEQFF. The rearrangement links TRBV5-4 to TRBJ2-1; tentative D call: TRBD1 (5 bases). CDR1 is SGHNT and CDR2 is YYREEE in the germline V gene (reference sequence). Trimming pared 3 bases from V and 1 base from J, leaving 11 bases between. This CDR3 has 15 residues.

The V call is TRBV28, the J call TRBJ2-3, with TRBD2 as a possible D gene (7 bases). V shed 8 bases and J shed 0 bases, with 15 bases lying between them. There are 15 residues in the CDR3. The germline V gene has CDR1 MDHEN and CDR2 SYDVKM. The CDR3 region has the DNA TGTGCCAGCTCTCCGGGGGGCCCAAGCACAGATACGCAGTATTTT. This sequence encodes CASSPGGPSTDTQYF.

The rearrangement joins TRBV11-1 to TRBJ2-1; TRBD2 matches at 7 bases. V was clipped by 3 bases and J by 6 bases; unmatched bases: 8. CDR1 is SGHAT and CDR2 is FQDESV in the germline V gene (reference sequence). The CDR3 contains 15 residues. The CDR3 protein is CASSFRRERINEQFF. The CDR3 DNA reads TGTGCCAGCAGCTTTCGGCGGGAGCGCATCAATGAGCAGTTCTTC.

This clone appeared a single time. The chain combines TRBV14 with TRBJ2-5, with D hard to call. Looked up from germline, CDR1 is SGHDN and CDR2 is FVKESK. The CDR3 totals 12 residues. The ends were cut back, 0 bases at V and 7 bases at J, with 6 bases in the middle. The CDR3 here is CASSQDVWTQYF. As DNA, the CDR3 is TGTGCCAGCAGCCAAGATGTATGGACCCAGTACTTC.

The genes are TRBV5-4 and TRBJ1-2, with D possibly being TRBD1 (5 bases). The CDR3 covers 15 residues. V dropped 4 bases and J dropped 5 bases, with 18 bases sitting between them. Germline CDR1 SGHNT, CDR2 YYREEE (reference sequence). CDR3 amino acids: CASSPTPRGSYGYTF. CDR3 sequence (DNA): TGTGCCAGCAGCCCCACTCCAAGGGGTTCATATGGCTACACCTTC.

About this clone itself: At one of its ends the junction is not consistent with the germline gene, which may arise from a read error. The chain couples TRBV7-7 to TRBJ2-5; 14 nucleotides match TRBD2. This CDR3 has 16 amino acids. Looked up from germline, CDR1 is SSHAT and CDR2 is FNYEAQ (reference sequence). The DNA of the CDR3 is TGTGCTAGCAGCTCGGGACTAGCGGGGGTCCAAGAGACCCAGTACTTC. It yields the protein CASSSGLAGVQETQYF.

J is TRBJ2-5 and V is TRBV29-1; 7 bases are shared with TRBD2. The CDR3 sequence is 13 residues long. The V gene's germline CDR1 is SQVTM and CDR2 ANQGSEA. Trimming took 3 bases from V and 5 from J; bases not matched to a gene: 6. The CDR3 DNA reads TGCAGCGTTGATGCGGGAGCGGGGGAGACCCAGTACTTC. This translates into CSVDAGAGETQYF.

In nucleotides, the CDR3 is TGCGCCAGCAGTGAGGTTGGCGGTGTCGGGGGCTACACCTTC. Translated: CASSEVGGVGGYTF. V usage is TRBV10-2 and J usage is TRBJ1-2; D call uncertain. The CDR3 runs 14 residues. In germline, CDR1 is WSHSY, CDR2 SAAADI. Between the trimmed V and J ends, which lost 2 bases and 8 bases, there was a span of 15 bases.

The rearrangement uses TRBV7-9 and TRBJ2-7, with 11 bases that match TRBD2. J lost 3 bases, V lost 6 bases, and 7 bases had no gene match. Looked up from germline, CDR1 is SEHNR and CDR2 is FQNEAQ (reference sequence). The CDR3 consists of 15 residues. CDR3 coding DNA: TGTGCCAGCAGTCCTAGCGGGAGGCAGGTCTACGAGCAGTACTTC. It specifies CASSPSGRQVYEQYF.